This T cell receptor (beta chain) was identified in a study of blood T cells in healthy people across ages. Findings and limits, study-wide: Donors of long life had a larger count of naive CD4+ cells and greater diversity than aged donors.

The donors, healthy Caucasians from Russia, were aged about 6 to 95. Each sample had at least 7 million PBMCs isolated. For the second PCR, which ran for about 6 to 11 cycles, a sample-barcoded 5' primer and a J-beta primer mix were used. Each CDR3 protein gets one entry after TCRdb re-called the 5' RACE reads with MiXCR. This table holds roughly 570,000 distinct CDR3 sequences, about 25% found once. On this clonotype: Its antigen is not known.

Germline V gives CDR1 SGHAT, CDR2 FQNNGV. This CDR3 is built from 14 residues. Trimming pared 5 bases from V and 3 bases from J, leaving 11 bases between. V gene TRBV11-2 combines with J gene TRBJ2-4; D is unclear. The clonotype comes from a woman in her 70s in good health. The sample consisted of blood. CDR3 protein: CASSTPRGKNIQYF. The CDR3 DNA is TGTGCCAGCAGCACACCCCGAGGCAAAAACATTCAGTACTTC.